This T cell receptor (beta chain) was captured in a study of blood T cell repertoires in COVID-19. Across the study: Sources were T cells, B-cell-depleted T cells, or PBMCs; the material itself was cDNA or gDNA.

Germline V CDR1 and CDR2: SEHNR, FQNEAQ (reference sequence). V lost 5 bases and J lost 5; bases outside the gene matches: 7. The CDR3 is made up of 16 amino acids. Assay used: immunoSEQ multiplex PCR; TCRdb lists only in-frame clones, some missing. Of under 300,000 clones in the sample, 80% to 90% were seen once. The receptor's source is a man between 60 and 75 years old with acute or convalescent COVID-19. Source material: peripheral blood. V gene TRBV7-9 combines with J gene TRBJ2-2; 11 bases map to TRBD1. The CDR3 here is CASSDLDRGHTGELFF. CDR3 nucleotides: TGTGCCAGCAGCGACCTGGACAGGGGGCATACCGGGGAGCTGTTTTTT.